This record concerns one TCR beta chain sequence. Its antigen is currently unknown. 60 Vbeta and 13 Jbeta primers were used in PCR. Clones were read by immunoSEQ multiplex PCR, and TCRdb kept only the in-frame ones, dropping some. Here the sample spans 75,000 to 90,000 clones, 63% being singletons. The sample comes from a study of cytomegalovirus exposure and HLA in healthy donors. The study, taken as a whole, reports: TCR beta sequences reportedly predicted most subjects' HLA-A and HLA-B alleles accurately.

This CDR3 is built from 15 residues. V shed 4 bases, J shed 0 bases, and the junction held 7 bases outside the gene matches. Germline V gene sequence: CDR1 SGHNT, CDR2 YYREEE (reference sequence). V usage is TRBV5-4 and J usage is TRBJ2-7; TRBD2 matches 7 bases. Source material: PBMCs. This sequence was found in a middle-aged woman in good health and CMV-seropositive. The CDR3 reads CASSPGLTSSYEQYF. CDR3 in DNA: TGTGCCAGCAGCCCGGGACTAACGAGCTCCTACGAGCAGTACTTC.